Sequencing of this TCR beta chain was carried out in a study of CD8 T cells in Susac syndrome. The Susac syndrome patients fit the recently defined diagnostic criteria for definite or probable disease. The CDR3 runs to 12 residues. The germline gives CDR1 SGHDN, CDR2 FVKESK. The V end lost 0 bases, the J end lost 8 bases, and 7 bases lay between the germline ends. Reverse transcription of about 0.5 to 1 ug RNA used random hexamers. The method of amplification for TCR beta CDR3 was immunoSEQ multiplex PCR, covering 54 Vbeta and 13 Jbeta. TCRdb fed the immunoSEQ multiplex PCR reads into MiXCR, producing one record per CDR3 protein. The sample lists about 190,000 distinct CDR3 sequences; approximately 95% were seen once.

This rearrangement joins TRBV14 to TRBJ1-2; the D is unclear. The receptor was isolated from a human donor with Susac syndrome. The sample taken for sequencing was CD8+ T cells from PBMCs. CDR3 loop: CASSQDRAGYTF. The CDR3 coding sequence is TGTGCCAGCAGCCAAGATCGAGCGGGCTACACCTTC.